These 23 T cell receptor beta chains were sequenced from one sample in a study of OX40 agonist ivuxolimab in advanced cancers. Clones were sequenced by immunoSEQ multiplex PCR, and TCRdb holds only the in-frame ones, with some missing. The table includes under 85,000 clones, 80% to 90% detected once. Sequenced here: CD4+ or CD8+ T cells sorted from blood, sampled in a trial of the OX40 agonist ivuxolimab. These receptors all come from an adult with an advanced solid tumor such as melanoma, head and neck, liver or kidney cancer.

This clone was recorded at least ten times. The CDR3 region is CASNPGLDTDTQYF. The CDR3 DNA is TGTGCCAGCAATCCGGGACTAGACACAGATACGCAGTATTTT. The chain is built from TRBV2 and TRBJ2-3; 8 bases are shared with TRBD2. V was clipped by 7 bases and J by 2 bases; unmatched bases: 5. Germline V gene data show CDR1 as SNHLY and CDR2 as FYNNEI. The CDR3 is 14 amino acids.

This sequence joins TRBV6-6 and TRBJ1-5; D is possibly TRBD1 (5 bases). Germline V gene lookup returns CDR1 MNHNY and CDR2 SVGAGI (reference sequence). Trimming shortened V by 5 bases and J by 2 bases, and 13 bases separated the two germline ends. The CDR3 extends over 15 amino acids. DNA for the CDR3: TGTGCCAGCAGTAGAGACAGTTTCGGCAATCAGCCCCAGCATTTT. Translated, it gives CASSRDSFGNQPQHF.

The chain carries TRBV5-1 and TRBJ2-4; the D is unclear. V was trimmed by 0 bases and J by 3 bases, leaving 4 bases between them. Germline V lookup: CDR1 SGHRS, CDR2 YFSETQ. The CDR3 contains 13 residues. The CDR3: CASSLDSKNIQYF. As DNA, the CDR3 is TGCGCCAGCAGCTTGGACAGCAAAAACATTCAGTACTTC.

The chain couples TRBV7-2 to TRBJ2-1; no definite D call. This CDR3 region has 13 residues. V was trimmed by 4 bases and J by 9 bases, leaving 13 bases between them. CDR1 is SGHTA, CDR2 FQGNSA, per germline. The CDR3 is CASSSGQIREQFF. The CDR3 DNA sequence: TGTGCCAGCAGCTCAGGCCAGATCCGTGAGCAGTTCTTC.

This clone was counted between two and nine times. The CDR3 DNA follows: TGTGCCAGCAGTGACACGGAGCCAAAGGGTGGCTACACCTTC. Its translation is CASSDTEPKGGYTF. The rearrangement uses TRBV25-1 and TRBJ1-2; D is unclear. The CDR3 is 14 residues long. The germline V and J ends were trimmed by 3 bases and 7 bases, with 15 bases remaining between them. Per the germline V gene, CDR1 is MGHDK and CDR2 is SYGVNS.

V gene TRBV6-6 combines with J gene TRBJ1-1; D is unresolved. V was trimmed by 0 bases and J by 0 bases, leaving 2 bases between them. Germline V gene data show CDR1 as MNHNY and CDR2 as SVGAGI (reference sequence). The CDR3 contains 13 residues. The CDR3 coding sequence is TGTGCCAGCAGTTACTCCCTGAACACTGAAGCTTTCTTT. Residues: CASSYSLNTEAFF.

This clone was seen only a few times. An end of the junction differs from the germline gene, which may be a read error. V gene TRBV7-7 combines with J gene TRBJ2-5, with D possibly TRBD2 on 5 matching bases. In germline, CDR1 is SSHAT, CDR2 FNYEAQ (reference sequence). This CDR3 is built from 13 residues. The CDR3 sequence: CASSLIPGETQYF. CDR3 DNA sequence: TGTGCTAGCAGCTTAATACCGGGGGAGACCCAGTACTTC.

The V gene is TRBV5-1, the J gene TRBJ2-3; 12 bases are shared with TRBD2. The CDR3 totals 15 residues. Per germline, CDR1 SGHRS and CDR2 YFSETQ. After removal of 4 bases from V and 6 bases from J, the junction contained 6 bases not matched to a gene. In DNA form, the CDR3 reads TGCGCCAGCAGCAATCTAGCGGGGGGGCCGGATACGCAGTATTTT. Translating it yields CASSNLAGGPDTQYF.

The rearrangement joins TRBV5-4 to TRBJ2-4, with D possibly being TRBD1 or TRBD2 (6 bases each). Germline values: CDR1 SGHNT, CDR2 YYREEE (reference sequence). CDR3 length: 15 amino acids. Trimming shortened V by 3 bases and J by 5 bases, and 15 bases separated the two germline ends. CDR3 in DNA: TGTGCCAGCAGCTATGGAGGGACATCCCAAAACATTCAGTACTTC. This sequence encodes CASSYGGTSQNIQYF.

The V gene is TRBV4-2, the J gene TRBJ2-7, with 8 bases lining up with TRBD1. The CDR3 loop spans 15 amino acids. Germline CDR1 LGHNA, CDR2 YNFKEQ. V lost 0 bases and J lost 4; bases outside the gene matches: 5. The CDR3 DNA reads TGTGCCAGCAGCCAAGATTGGACAGGGAAGTACGAGCAGTACTTC. Translating it yields CASSQDWTGKYEQYF.

The chain employs TRBV5-1 and TRBJ1-6; no firm D call. This CDR3 is built from 15 residues. The germline V and J ends were trimmed by 1 base and 8 bases, with 13 bases remaining between them. Germline lookup yields CDR1 SGHRS and CDR2 YFSETQ. The CDR3 nucleotides are TGCGCCAGCAGCTTGTTCGGGGAGGGTGATTCACCCCTCCACTTT. Protein sequence: CASSLFGEGDSPLHF.

The chain employs TRBV7-9 and TRBJ1-6; maybe TRBD1 (6 bases). The CDR3 loop spans 15 amino acids. The germline CDR1 and CDR2 sequences are SEHNR and FQNEAQ (reference sequence). Trimming left V 2 bases short and J 7 bases short, with 12 bases between. DNA for the CDR3: TGTGCCAGCAGCTTAACGGGGGCGCAGAATTCACCCCTCCACTTT. Translation: CASSLTGAQNSPLHF.

This chain connects TRBV9 to TRBJ1-1; D remains ambiguous. The CDR3 is 14 residues long. V was cut by 0 bases and J by 4 bases, with 10 bases left in between. The V gene's germline CDR1 is SGDLS and CDR2 YYNGEE. CDR3 amino acids: CASSVVGEVTEAFF. CDR3 DNA: TGTGCCAGCAGCGTAGTCGGGGAGGTCACTGAAGCTTTCTTT.

The chain carries TRBV5-6 and TRBJ2-1; D remains ambiguous. Trimming removed 0 bases from V and 11 bases from J, with 6 bases in between. The CDR3 consists of 11 residues. Germline CDR1 SGHDT, CDR2 YYEEEE. The CDR3 region has the DNA TGTGCCAGCAGCTTGGGCCTAAAGCAGTTCTTC. Amino acid sequence: CASSLGLKQFF. The full variable domain, with the rest looked up from reference TRBV5-6 and TRBJ2-1, is DAGVTQSPTHLIKTRGQQVTLRCSPKSGHDTVSWYQQALGQGPQFIFQYYEEEERQRGNFPDRFSGHQFPNYSSELNVNALLLGDSALYLCASSLGLKQFFGPGTRLTVL.

The chain couples TRBV6-6 to TRBJ2-2; D unclear. Germline assignment: CDR1 MNHNY and CDR2 SVGAGI (reference sequence). This CDR3 comprises 15 residues. Trimming took off 4 bases at V and 6 bases at J, with 15 bases between the two ends. CDR3 sequence reads: CASSSIGPLAGELFF. The CDR3 coding sequence is TGTGCCAGCAGTTCCATTGGACCCTTGGCCGGGGAGCTGTTTTTT.

V and J are TRBV7-9 and TRBJ1-5; 12 bases match TRBD1. The ends lost 4 bases at V and 7 bases at J; junction bases unmatched: 5. The CDR3 runs to 15 residues. Germline CDR1 and CDR2: SEHNR and FQNEAQ (reference sequence). The CDR3 nucleotides read TGTGCCAGCAGCTATGCCGGGACAGGGGGCCAGCCCCAGCATTTT. Translating gives CASSYAGTGGQPQHF.

This clone was seen once. The chain combines TRBV7-8 with TRBJ1-2; D unclear. Germline V gene sequence: CDR1 SGHVS, CDR2 FQNEAQ. V was shortened by 4 bases and J by 7 bases, with 22 bases between the two germline ends. The CDR3 length is 16 residues. The CDR3: CASSSSSGSRASGYTF. CDR3 DNA sequence: TGTGCCAGCAGCTCCTCGTCGGGCTCGAGGGCCTCTGGCTACACCTTC.

The V call is TRBV2, the J call TRBJ1-2, with TRBD1 as a possible D gene (5 bases). The germline CDR1 and CDR2 sequences are SNHLY and FYNNEI. The germline V and J ends were trimmed by 6 bases and 4 bases, with 9 bases remaining between them. CDR3 size: 12 residues. In DNA form, the CDR3 reads TGTGCCAGCAGGATTGGGGGCTATGGCTACACCTTC. It translates to CASRIGGYGYTF. Combining the CDR3 with reference TRBV2 and TRBJ1-2 gives the whole variable domain EPEVTQTPSHQVTQMGQEVILRCVPISNHLYFYWYRQILGQKVEFLVSFYNNEISEKSEIFDDQFSVERPDGSNFTLKIRSTKLEDSAMYFCASRIGGYGYTFGSGTRLTVV.

Only one count was recorded for this clone. The chain joins TRBV7-2 to TRBJ1-6; TRBD1 is a possible D gene (5 bases). The V end was cut by 1 base, the J end by 10 bases, with 17 bases between. This CDR3 has 16 amino acids. Germline values: CDR1 SGHTA, CDR2 FQGNSA. In DNA form, the CDR3 reads TGTGCCAGCAGCTTAGGTTTCCCAGGGACTGGATCACCCCTCCACTTT. It yields the protein CASSLGFPGTGSPLHF.

The V and J genes are TRBV11-3 and TRBJ2-1; 7 nucleotides line up with TRBD2. CDR1 SGHNT and CDR2 YENEEA come from the germline V gene. The V and J ends lost 3 bases and 7 bases, in that order; junction bases with no gene match: 15. The CDR3 spans 17 residues. The CDR3 loop reads CASSLPGSSGFLNEQFF. CDR3 in DNA: TGTGCCAGCAGCTTGCCGGGGAGTAGCGGGTTTCTTAATGAGCAGTTCTTC.

The rearrangement joins TRBV18 to TRBJ2-5, with D possibly matching TRBD1 (5 bases). Trimming pared 4 bases from V and 4 bases from J, leaving 13 bases between. The germline V gene has CDR1 KGHSH and CDR2 LQKENI. This CDR3 contains 14 residues. Here the CDR3 reads CASSRTQGLETQYF. As DNA, the CDR3 is TGTGCCAGCTCACGAACCCAGGGTTTAGAGACCCAGTACTTC. Using reference TRBV18 and TRBJ2-5 for the parts outside the CDR3, the full variable domain is NAGVMQNPRHLVRRRGQEARLRCSPMKGHSHVYWYRQLPEEGLKFMVYLQKENIIDESGMPKERFSAEFPKEGPSILRIQQVVRGDSAAYFCASSRTQGLETQYFGPGTRLLVL.

V usage is TRBV7-9 and J usage is TRBJ1-2; no reliable D call. The CDR3 length is 12 residues. Trimming left V 3 bases short and J 4 bases short, with 6 bases between. The germline gives CDR1 SEHNR, CDR2 FQNEAQ (reference sequence). The CDR3 loop is CASSFGGYGYTF. As DNA, the CDR3 is TGTGCCAGCAGCTTCGGTGGCTATGGCTACACCTTC.

The chain joins TRBV11-2 to TRBJ2-5; D possibly corresponds to TRBD1 (6 bases). Deletions cut 4 bases from V and 4 bases from J, with 7 bases between. Germline V gene sequence: CDR1 SGHAT, CDR2 FQNNGV. The CDR3 length is 12 residues. DNA of the CDR3: TGTGCCAGCAGCTCAGGGGTAGAGACCCAGTACTTC. Amino acid sequence: CASSSGVETQYF.